Each of the 5 T cell receptor beta chains below was sequenced from the same sample in a study of shared clonotypes between healthy human individuals. Assay used: immunoSEQ multiplex PCR; TCRdb lists only in-frame clones, some missing. The repertoire holds roughly 2 million clones, about 95% seen once, with 1% to 1.3% in the top ten. Naive CD8 cells lacked CD45RO, underwent positive selection for CCR7 and left out terminally differentiated effector memory CD45RA+ cells. The sample taken for sequencing was naive CD8+ T cells sorted from blood. These receptors came from a man younger than 30 in good health.

This chain links TRBV4-1 with TRBJ2-7; D may correspond to TRBD1 or TRBD2 (5 bases each). Germline-derived CDR1 and CDR2 are MGHRA and YSYEKL. V was shortened by 5 bases and J by 3 bases, with 14 bases between the two germline ends. CDR3 length equals 14 residues. The CDR3 sequence is CASSAAGTGYEQYF. In DNA form, the CDR3 reads TGCGCCAGCAGCGCGGCCGGGACGGGCTACGAGCAGTACTTC.

The chain joins TRBV9 to TRBJ2-5, with TRBD2 as a possible D gene (6 bases). This CDR3 is built from 17 residues. Germline-derived CDR1 and CDR2 are SGDLS and YYNGEE. V was clipped by 0 bases and J by 2 bases, with 17 bases between them. CDR3 in amino acids: CASSVARERGGQETQYF. Here the CDR3 DNA reads TGTGCCAGCAGCGTAGCGAGGGAGCGTGGGGGGCAAGAGACCCAGTACTTC.

The V gene is TRBV7-9, the J gene TRBJ2-5; maybe TRBD2 (7 bases). Trimming cost V 8 bases and J 5 bases, with 15 bases left between them. Germline V gene lookup returns CDR1 SEHNR and CDR2 FQNEAQ (reference sequence). The CDR3 sequence is 13 residues long. The CDR3: CASGGGAPETQYF. CDR3 nucleotides: TGTGCCAGCGGGGGGGGCGCCCCGGAGACCCAGTACTTC.

The genes are TRBV4-3 and TRBJ1-1; D is uncertain. Trimming cost V 1 base and J 2 bases, with 11 bases left between them. The germline V gene has CDR1 LGHNA and CDR2 YSLEER. The CDR3 extends over 15 amino acids. CDR3 in amino acids: CASSQVWAGNTEAFF. CDR3 coding DNA: TGCGCCAGCAGCCAAGTGTGGGCGGGAAACACTGAAGCTTTCTTT.

As for this clone: The sample has other DNA sequences that encode this CDR3 too. The V and J genes are TRBV27 and TRBJ2-7, with TRBD1 identical over 9 bases. The CDR3 loop spans 16 amino acids. Germline V gene data show CDR1 as MNHEY and CDR2 as SMNVEV (reference sequence). V trimming: 0 bases; J trimming: 3 bases; junction bases outside the gene matches: 6. This CDR3 is CASSLSAGTGSYEQYF. DNA for the CDR3: TGTGCCAGCAGTTTATCAGCCGGGACAGGGAGCTACGAGCAGTACTTC.